The next 22 T cell receptor beta chains were all read from a single sample in a study of cytomegalovirus exposure and HLA in healthy donors. The PCR contained 60 Vbeta and 13 Jbeta primers. Profiled with immunoSEQ multiplex PCR; TCRdb holds only in-frame clones, not every one. In total, the table holds around 50,000 clones. The sample was PBMCs. The origin of the receptors is a female donor in good health and CMV-seronegative.

The chain joins TRBV5-1 to TRBJ2-5; 7 bases fit TRBD1. This CDR3 has 14 amino acids. Germline lookup yields CDR1 SGHRS and CDR2 YFSETQ. V was pared by 0 bases and J by 5 bases, with 4 bases of the junction left unmatched. Here the CDR3 DNA reads TGCGCCAGCAGCTTGGGCAGGGGGATCGAGACCCAGTACTTC. The encoded protein is CASSLGRGIETQYF.

The chain employs TRBV6-5 and TRBJ2-2; a weak D match, TRBD1 (5 bases). The CDR3 has 14 amino acids. Germline V CDR1 and CDR2: MNHEY, SVGAGI. The V and J ends lost 4 bases and 3 bases respectively, with 9 bases between them. CDR3 nucleotide sequence: TGTGCCAGCAGTTCGTCAGGGTACACCGGGGAGCTGTTTTTT. It translates to CASSSSGYTGELFF.

The V gene is TRBV6-5, the J gene TRBJ1-1; 7 positions agree with TRBD1. J gave up 3 bases and V 6 bases, and 7 bases lay outside the gene matches. The CDR3 length is 14 residues. Germline CDR1 and CDR2: MNHEY and SVGAGI. The CDR3 region has the DNA TGTGCCAGCAGCTGGGGACAGTGGGACACTGAAGCTTTCTTT. Protein: CASSWGQWDTEAFF.

This chain connects TRBV5-1 to TRBJ2-1; 10 nucleotides align to TRBD2. The CDR3 totals 15 residues. Trimming removed 3 bases from V and 4 bases from J; junction bases left unmatched: 4. Per the germline V gene, CDR1 is SGHRS and CDR2 is YFSETQ. The CDR3 region is CASSSTSGVYNEQFF. CDR3 nucleotide sequence: TGCGCCAGCAGCTCAACTAGCGGGGTATACAATGAGCAGTTCTTC.

CDR3 in DNA: TGTGCCAGTAGTATGGGACAGTCTAACTATGGCTACACCTTC. This encodes CASSMGQSNYGYTF. J is TRBJ1-2 and V is TRBV19, with 7 bases fitting TRBD1. CDR1 is LNHDA, CDR2 SQIVND, per germline (reference sequence). The CDR3 has 14 amino acids. Trimming cost V 3 bases and J 0 bases; bases outside gene matches: 1.

This chain uses TRBV27 with TRBJ1-1; TRBD1 aligns across 10 bases. V dropped 1 base and J dropped 4; count of bases not matched to a gene: 9. The CDR3 runs to 17 residues. Germline V gene sequence: CDR1 MNHEY, CDR2 SMNVEV (reference sequence). The CDR3 protein is CASSLYLRTGGTTEAFF. The CDR3 bases are TGTGCCAGCAGTTTATATTTGAGGACAGGGGGTACCACTGAAGCTTTCTTT.

The chain couples TRBV9 to TRBJ2-7; 13 nucleotides align to TRBD2. Germline CDR1 SGDLS, CDR2 YYNGEE. V was pared by 4 bases and J by 7 bases, with 5 bases of the junction left unmatched. This CDR3 has 14 amino acids. The CDR3 nucleotides read TGTGCCAGCAGCCCTGGACTAGCGGGGGATGAGCAGTACTTC. Protein product: CASSPGLAGDEQYF.

V usage is TRBV4-3 and J usage is TRBJ1-4; no definite D call. Germline V lookup: CDR1 LGHNA, CDR2 YSLEER. The length of the CDR3 is 16 residues. V lost 0 bases and J 2 bases, leaving 10 bases between the germline ends. CDR3 sequence (DNA): TGCGCCAGCAGCCAAGATACACGTCCCACTAATGAAAAACTGTTTTTT. It specifies CASSQDTRPTNEKLFF.

The rearrangement uses TRBV7-8 and TRBJ1-4; the D gene is possibly TRBD1 (5 bases). CDR1 and CDR2 (germline): SGHVS, FQNEAQ. Trimming removed 5 bases at V and 14 bases at J, with 15 bases between. CDR3 length: 12 amino acids. The CDR3, as DNA: TGTGCCAGCAGCCAACTCAAGGGGCCGCTGTTTTTT. This translates into CASSQLKGPLFF.

The V call is TRBV7-8, the J call TRBJ2-1; D uncertain. Trimming took 1 base from V and 0 from J, leaving 10 bases between them. The germline CDR1 and CDR2 sequences are SGHVS and FQNEAQ. The CDR3 is 16 amino acids. CDR3 DNA sequence: TGTGCCAGCAGCTTAGGCGGAACGAGCTCCTACAATGAGCAGTTCTTC. Protein sequence: CASSLGGTSSYNEQFF.

This chain connects TRBV4-1 to TRBJ2-1; 14 bases line up with TRBD2. In germline, CDR1 is MGHRA, CDR2 YSYEKL. Unmatched junction bases numbered 10, after V lost 5 bases and J lost 4 bases. There are 18 residues in the CDR3. CDR3 coding DNA: TGCGCCAGCAGCTTCCCCCGACTAGCGGGAGGGCCTTACAATGAGCAGTTCTTC. Its protein product is CASSFPRLAGGPYNEQFF.

This chain uses TRBV11-3 with TRBJ2-2; TRBD2 aligns across 14 bases. CDR3 length: 20 residues. Germline loops: CDR1 SGHNT, CDR2 YENEEA. Trimming at V came to 3 bases and at J to 4 bases, leaving 13 bases not matched to a gene. The CDR3 loop reads CASSFSPTSGRAQITGELFF. In DNA form, the CDR3 reads TGTGCCAGCAGCTTTAGTCCGACTAGCGGGAGGGCCCAGATCACCGGGGAGCTGTTTTTT.

The chain uses TRBV5-4 and TRBJ2-2, with TRBD2 as a possible D gene (5 bases). Trimming removed 4 bases at V and 4 bases at J, with 17 bases between. The V gene's germline CDR1 is SGHNT and CDR2 YYREEE (reference sequence). The CDR3 has 16 amino acids. As DNA, the CDR3 is TGTGCCAGCAGCCCTGGGGAGAGGGCCGGCACCGGGGAGCTGTTTTTT. Its protein is CASSPGERAGTGELFF.

This chain links TRBV30 with TRBJ1-1, with 7 bases aligning to TRBD1. Trimming took 2 bases from V and 6 from J; bases not matched to a gene: 9. This CDR3 region has 14 residues. Germline CDR1 and CDR2: GTSNPN and SVGIG (reference sequence). As DNA, the CDR3 is TGTGCCTGGAGTCCGAGGGGGCTAGACGCTGAAGCTTTCTTT. This codes for CAWSPRGLDAEAFF.

V usage is TRBV5-4 and J usage is TRBJ2-5; 7 bases line up with TRBD2. With V trimmed by 1 base and J by 5 bases, 5 bases remained unmatched. The CDR3 covers 14 residues. Germline-derived CDR1 and CDR2 are SGHNT and YYREEE (reference sequence). The CDR3 reads CASSLRLARETQYF. The CDR3 coding sequence is TGTGCCAGCAGCTTGCGACTAGCTCGGGAGACCCAGTACTTC.

This chain links TRBV5-1 with TRBJ2-5, with D uncertain. This CDR3 region has 13 residues. V was clipped by 5 bases and J by 4 bases, with 12 bases between them. Germline V gene sequence: CDR1 SGHRS, CDR2 YFSETQ. This CDR3 is CASRLVDAETQYF. The CDR3 DNA reads as TGCGCCAGCAGGCTTGTAGATGCAGAGACCCAGTACTTC. The full variable domain, completed using reference TRBV5-1 and TRBJ2-5, is KAGVTQTPRYLIKTRGQQVTLSCSPISGHRSVSWYQQTPGQGLQFLFEYFSETQRNKGNFPGRFSGRQFSNSRSEMNVSTLELGDSALYLCASRLVDAETQYFGPGTRLLVL.

The V call is TRBV5-4, the J call TRBJ1-1, with a tentative D call TRBD1 (6 bases). This CDR3 is built from 14 residues. Trimming removed 7 bases at V and 0 bases at J, with 13 bases between. Per the germline V gene, CDR1 is SGHNT and CDR2 is YYREEE (reference sequence). CDR3 amino acids: CASGRGMVNTEAFF. The CDR3 DNA is TGTGCCAGCGGCAGGGGAATGGTGAACACTGAAGCTTTCTTT.

J is TRBJ2-7 and V is TRBV5-6; 12 bases agree with TRBD2. The CDR3 sequence is 14 residues long. The trim removed 4 bases at V and 4 bases at J, leaving 3 bases unmatched. The germline V gene encodes CDR1 SGHDT and CDR2 YYEEEE. As DNA, the CDR3 is TGTGCCAGCAGCGCGACTAGCGGGAGTTACGAGCAGTACTTC. Its protein product is CASSATSGSYEQYF.

The rearrangement uses TRBV30 and TRBJ1-2; TRBD1 might be the D (5 bases). This CDR3 is built from 12 residues. The V gene lost 1 base and the J gene lost 4 bases, with 7 bases spanning the gap. Germline V CDR1 and CDR2: GTSNPN, SVGIG (reference sequence). The CDR3 DNA sequence: TGTGCCTGGAGTGCAGGGCCCTATGGCTACACCTTC. It translates to CAWSAGPYGYTF.

The rearrangement joins TRBV18 to TRBJ1-2, with D unresolved. With 0 bases removed from V and 3 bases from J, the gap between germline ends came to 5 bases. Germline V gene data show CDR1 as KGHSH and CDR2 as LQKENI. The CDR3 extends over 13 amino acids. The CDR3 reads CASSPPIDYGYTF. Written as DNA, the CDR3 is TGTGCCAGCTCACCACCAATAGACTATGGCTACACCTTC.

The chain uses TRBV13 and TRBJ1-3; possibly TRBD1 for D (6 bases). Germline V gene sequence: CDR1 PRHDT, CDR2 FYEKMQ (reference sequence). The CDR3 sequence is 14 residues long. Trimming took off 5 bases at V and 4 bases at J, with 12 bases between the two ends. The CDR3 region has the DNA TGTGCCAGCAGCGGGGGCATCAGCGGAAACACCATATATTTT. Its protein product is CASSGGISGNTIYF. The complete variable domain, with remaining parts taken from reference TRBV13 and TRBJ1-3, reads AAGVIQSPRHLIKEKRETATLKCYPIPRHDTVYWYQQGPGQDPQFLISFYEKMQSDKGSIPDRFSAQQFSDYHSELNMSSLELGDSALYFCASSGGISGNTIYFGEGSWLTVV.

This chain links TRBV6-4 with TRBJ1-2; a possible D gene is TRBD1 (6 bases). CDR3 length: 14 amino acids. The V gene lost 11 bases and the J gene lost 5 bases, with 21 bases spanning the gap. CDR1 is MRHNA, CDR2 SNTAGT, per germline. The CDR3 nucleotides are TGTGCCGCCAGCAATCCAGGGGCTGTTTATGGCTACACCTTC. Protein sequence: CAASNPGAVYGYTF.